Below, 27 T cell receptor beta chains from the same sample are listed, as sequenced in a study of blood T cells in healthy people across ages. Using a J-beta primer mix together with a sample-barcoded 5' primer, a second PCR was run for roughly 6 to 12 cycles. TCRdb re-analysed the 5' RACE reads in MiXCR, keeping a single row per CDR3 protein. Found here are some 1.5 million distinct CDR3 sequences, roughly 27% of them singletons; the top ten hold 7.7%. The material sequenced was blood. These receptors were obtained from a woman aged 25-40 years in good health.

This chain links TRBV7-8 with TRBJ1-5; D is undetermined. V lost 4 bases, J lost 7 bases, and 23 bases lay in between. Germline V gene lookup returns CDR1 SGHVS and CDR2 FQNEAQ. The CDR3 sequence is 17 residues long. The DNA for the CDR3 is TGTGCCAGCAGCTCCGCGCCGCCTACGGAGACGGGGCAGCCCCAGCATTTT. It specifies CASSSAPPTETGQPQHF.

The rearrangement joins TRBV3-1 to TRBJ2-3; D is unclear. Trimming left V 1 base short and J 2 bases short, with 7 bases between. The CDR3 spans 14 residues. CDR1 is LGHDT, CDR2 YNNKEL, per germline (reference sequence). CDR3 bases: TGTGCCAGCAGCCAAGTGGTGGACACAGATACGCAGTATTTT. Encoded protein: CASSQVVDTDTQYF.

CDR3 bases: TGTGCCAGCAGATCAATATCGGGGTGGTCCTACAATGAGCAGTTCTTC. The encoded protein is CASRSISGWSYNEQFF. The genes are TRBV2 and TRBJ2-1; D might be TRBD2 (5 bases). Germline lookup yields CDR1 SNHLY and CDR2 FYNNEI. CDR3 length: 16 residues. Trimming pared 6 bases from V and 1 base from J, leaving 16 bases between.

This chain connects TRBV14 to TRBJ1-1, with D uncertain. Between the trimmed V and J ends, which lost 6 bases and 2 bases, there was a span of 10 bases. The CDR3 sequence is 13 residues long. Per germline, CDR1 SGHDN and CDR2 FVKESK. The CDR3 coding sequence is TGTGCCAGCAGTTCCCTATATAACACTGAAGCTTTCTTT. It is translated as CASSSLYNTEAFF.

In this sample, this clonotype turned up once. The genes are TRBV20-1 and TRBJ2-5, with TRBD2 identical over 10 bases. The ends lost 7 bases at V and 11 bases at J; junction bases unmatched: 10. Per germline, CDR1 DFQATT and CDR2 SNEGSKA (reference sequence). CDR3 length equals 12 residues. The CDR3 sequence: CSGTSGINEQYF. The CDR3 nucleotides are TGCAGTGGGACTAGCGGTATAAATGAGCAGTACTTC.

This clonotype was seen at least ten times. This rearrangement joins TRBV7-6 to TRBJ2-1, with TRBD2 matching over 10 bases. This CDR3 is built from 15 residues. Trimming cost V 6 bases and J 6 bases; bases outside gene matches: 8. The germline gives CDR1 SGHVS, CDR2 FNYEAQ. The CDR3 region is CASSYSASGSNEQFF. CDR3 bases: TGTGCCAGCAGTTACTCGGCTAGCGGGAGCAATGAGCAGTTCTTC.

The chain links TRBV12-3 or TRBV12-4 to TRBJ2-3, with 12 bases fitting TRBD2. V shed 3 bases, J shed 6 bases, and the junction held 10 bases outside the gene matches. This CDR3 comprises 17 residues. CDR3 in amino acids: CASSFRSSGGAGDTQYF. CDR3 nucleotides: TGTGCCAGCAGTTTTCGGTCTAGCGGGGGGGCAGGGGATACGCAGTATTTT.

Only a few counts were recorded for this clonotype. The chain recombines TRBV14 with TRBJ2-1; 7 bases align to TRBD1. CDR1 is SGHDN and CDR2 is FVKESK in the germline V gene. There are 18 residues in the CDR3. Trimming cost V 4 bases and J 8 bases; bases outside gene matches: 20. CDR3 protein: CASSRPGPIGGAFDEQFF. Here the CDR3 DNA reads TGTGCCAGCAGCCGCCCAGGTCCCATAGGGGGCGCTTTCGATGAGCAGTTCTTC.

This clonotype appeared once. The chain recombines TRBV9 with TRBJ2-2, with 7 bases identical to TRBD2. The trim removed 0 bases at V and 3 bases at J, leaving 2 bases unmatched. The CDR3 length is 15 residues. CDR1 and CDR2 from the germline V gene are SGDLS and YYNGEE. DNA for the CDR3: TGTGCCAGCAGCGTAGAAGCGGGGTACACCGGGGAGCTGTTTTTT. As protein: CASSVEAGYTGELFF.

This clonotype was detected ten times or more. The chain carries TRBV2 and TRBJ1-2; D is unclear. V gave up 6 bases and J gave up 3 bases, with 5 bases separating them. The germline V gene encodes CDR1 SNHLY and CDR2 FYNNEI. The CDR3 has 11 residues. CDR3 region: CASSGDYGYTF. The CDR3 region has the DNA TGTGCCAGCAGCGGGGACTATGGCTACACCTTC.

As to this clonotype: One end of the junction varies from germline; a read error may be responsible. This sequence joins TRBV7-9 and TRBJ2-7; possible D gene TRBD1, 5 bases. The V gene's germline CDR1 is SEHNR and CDR2 FQNEAQ (reference sequence). CDR3 length: 12 amino acids. The CDR3 sequence is CAGSLTVYEQYF. DNA for the CDR3: TGTGCCGGCAGCTTGACAGTTTACGAGCAGTACTTC.

Many counts were recorded for this clonotype. V is TRBV12-3 or TRBV12-4 and J is TRBJ2-7; the D gene could be TRBD1 or TRBD2 (6 bases each). There are 14 residues in the CDR3. Trimming removed 7 bases at V and 3 bases at J, with 16 bases between. CDR3 residues: CASNMGGPLYEQYF. In DNA form, the CDR3 reads TGTGCCAGCAACATGGGGGGCCCCCTCTACGAGCAGTACTTC.

The chain recombines TRBV14 with TRBJ2-4, with 8 bases matching TRBD1. V dropped 3 bases and J dropped 15; count of bases not matched to a gene: 13. Germline loops: CDR1 SGHDN, CDR2 FVKESK. The CDR3 is 14 amino acids. In DNA form, the CDR3 reads TGTGCCAGCAGCCAGGAGCGGACAGGGCGCGAGCCGTACTTC. Encoded protein: CASSQERTGREPYF.

The V call is TRBV6-1, the J call TRBJ1-3, with D hard to call. CDR1 is MNHNS, CDR2 SASEGT, per germline. V gave up 8 bases and J gave up 7 bases, with 18 bases separating them. There are 14 residues in the CDR3. The CDR3 protein is CASPDDGFGNTIYF. CDR3 sequence (DNA): TGTGCCAGCCCCGATGACGGTTTTGGGAACACCATATATTTT.

Points on this clonotype: A read error may explain this, as a much larger clone is one base away. This chain joins TRBV5-1 and TRBJ2-6; D is tentatively TRBD1 or TRBD2 (5 bases each). The CDR3 covers 16 residues. Germline loops: CDR1 SGHRS, CDR2 YFSETQ. CDR3 sequence: CASRVTGSSGANVPTF. The CDR3 coding sequence is TGCGCCAGCAGAGTGACGGGAAGCTCTGGGGCCAACGTCCCGACTTTC.

The V and J genes are TRBV6-5 and TRBJ1-2, with 7 nucleotides matching TRBD1. V trimming: 0 bases; J trimming: 4 bases; junction bases outside the gene matches: 5. The length of the CDR3 is 15 residues. Germline assignment: CDR1 MNHEY and CDR2 SVGAGI. The DNA of the CDR3 is TGTGCCAGCAGTTACTCCCAGGGGGGGGGCTATGGCTACACCTTC. It encodes CASSYSQGGGYGYTF.

Ten or more counts support this clonotype. The CDR3 loop is CASLRGRQETQYF. The CDR3 DNA follows: TGTGCCAGCTTACGGGGGAGACAAGAGACCCAGTACTTC. The V call is TRBV12-3 or TRBV12-4, the J call TRBJ2-5; tentatively, D is TRBD2 (6 bases). Trimming removed 8 bases at V and 2 bases at J, with 12 bases between. This CDR3 has 13 residues.

The chain has TRBV2 and TRBJ2-7, with D unclear. CDR1 and CDR2 from the germline V gene are SNHLY and FYNNEI. The V end lost 4 bases, the J end lost 5 bases, and 9 bases lay between the germline ends. The CDR3 extends over 12 amino acids. CDR3 in DNA: TGTGCCAGCAGTGGCCTGATCCACGAGCAGTACTTC. Amino acid sequence: CASSGLIHEQYF.

This sequence joins TRBV12-3 or TRBV12-4 and TRBJ1-5; D unclear. There are 15 residues in the CDR3. Trimming removed 3 bases from V and 9 bases from J, with 18 bases in between. The CDR3 is CASSLGQTVGRPQHF. The CDR3 DNA reads as TGTGCCAGCAGTTTGGGTCAAACAGTGGGTCGGCCCCAGCATTTT.

The V gene is TRBV3-1, the J gene TRBJ2-1, with D perhaps given as TRBD1 or TRBD2 (5 bases each). Trimming pared 4 bases from V and 8 bases from J, leaving 15 bases between. Germline loops: CDR1 LGHDT, CDR2 YNNKEL (reference sequence). The CDR3 loop spans 14 amino acids. CDR3 bases: TGTGCCAGCAGCCCGAGAGGGGATTTGGATGAGCAGTTCTTC. It is translated as CASSPRGDLDEQFF.

DNA for the CDR3: TGCAGTGGGCAAGCGGGAGCCTCCTACGAGCAGTACTTC. This codes for CSGQAGASYEQYF. The chain is built from TRBV20-1 and TRBJ2-7; the match to TRBD2 covers 8 bases. CDR3 length: 13 residues. V shed 7 bases, J shed 0 bases, and the junction held 5 bases outside the gene matches. The germline CDR1 and CDR2 sequences are DFQATT and SNEGSKA (reference sequence).

The sample holds a few counts of this clonotype. The gene calls are TRBV20-1 and TRBJ1-1; 9 bases fit TRBD1. The germline V gene has CDR1 DFQATT and CDR2 SNEGSKA (reference sequence). The CDR3 is 15 amino acids. V was pared by 3 bases and J by 7 bases, with 12 bases of the junction left unmatched. DNA of the CDR3: TGCAGTGCTAGGGAGGGACAGGGCAGCCGGTATGAAGCTTTCTTT. Its protein product is CSAREGQGSRYEAFF.

This clonotype was observed many times. The chain is built from TRBV10-1 and TRBJ2-7, with TRBD1 matching 7 bases. The germline gives CDR1 WNHNN, CDR2 SYGVQD (reference sequence). This CDR3 comprises 15 residues. V shed 8 bases, J shed 0 bases, and the junction held 10 bases outside the gene matches. The CDR3 DNA reads TGCGCCAGCGTCAACCGGGACAGTTTCTCCTACGAGCAGTACTTC. Amino acids: CASVNRDSFSYEQYF.

The V and J genes are TRBV6-2 or TRBV6-3 and TRBJ2-7; 10 bases are shared with TRBD2. Trimming at V came to 10 bases and at J to 3 bases, leaving 9 bases not matched to a gene. This CDR3 contains 14 residues. Germline V gives CDR1 MNHEY, CDR2 SVGEGT. The CDR3, as DNA: TGTGCCACCGACGGGACTAGCGAGTTCTACGAGCAGTACTTC. This translates into CATDGTSEFYEQYF.

This chain links TRBV20-1 with TRBJ2-3; D possibly uses TRBD1 or TRBD2 (5 bases each). V was cut by 0 bases and J by 0 bases, with 10 bases left in between. CDR1 is DFQATT, CDR2 SNEGSKA, per germline (reference sequence). The CDR3 has 15 residues. CDR3 nucleotide sequence: TGCAGTGCTAGAGATCTTGGGGGAAGCACAGATACGCAGTATTTT. It translates to CSARDLGGSTDTQYF.

In its sample, this clonotype was seen many times. This chain joins TRBV3-1 and TRBJ2-1; D gene unclear. The length of the CDR3 is 14 residues. Germline V lookup: CDR1 LGHDT, CDR2 YNNKEL (reference sequence). Trimming removed 4 bases from V and 2 bases from J, with 9 bases in between. CDR3: CASSPRRAYNEQFF. In DNA, the CDR3 is TGTGCCAGCAGCCCCCGCCGGGCCTACAATGAGCAGTTCTTC.

This sequence joins TRBV20-1 and TRBJ2-2, with TRBD1 matching over 7 bases. The CDR3 has 16 amino acids. After removal of 0 bases from V and 0 bases from J, the junction contained 4 bases not matched to a gene. The germline V gene has CDR1 DFQATT and CDR2 SNEGSKA (reference sequence). Here the CDR3 reads CSARDQTGANTGELFF. CDR3 DNA sequence: TGCAGTGCTAGAGATCAAACAGGGGCGAACACCGGGGAGCTGTTTTTT.